This TCR beta chain derives from a study of CD8 T cells in ankylosing spondylitis. The CDR3 loop spans 13 amino acids. Per germline, CDR1 KGHSH and CDR2 LQKENI. Trimming left V 4 bases short and J 4 bases short, with 8 bases between. Study-wide results and caveats: What appeared characteristic of ankylosing spondylitis blood was a TCR beta motif of fewer than ten highly homologous variants.

Turning to this clonotype: Its antigen is unidentified.

TCRdb re-called the 5' RACE reads with MiXCR, one entry per CDR3 protein. The data contain 300,000 to 400,000 distinct CDR3 sequences, 14% to 15% of them singletons. The TCR sequence derives from a male donor with ankylosing spondylitis or in good health (not recorded which). Input material: blood, either unsorted or a sorted T cell fraction (not recorded which). The chain has TRBV18 and TRBJ1-5, with D hard to call. In DNA form, the CDR3 reads TGTGCCAGCTCACGAGAAGAAAATCAGCCCCAGCATTTT. Amino acids: CASSREENQPQHF.